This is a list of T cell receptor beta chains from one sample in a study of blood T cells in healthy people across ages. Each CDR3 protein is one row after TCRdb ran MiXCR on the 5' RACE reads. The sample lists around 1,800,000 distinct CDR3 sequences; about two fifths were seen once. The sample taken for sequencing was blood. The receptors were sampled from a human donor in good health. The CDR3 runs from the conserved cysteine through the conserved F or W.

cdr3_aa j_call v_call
CSVYSGGRGGELFF TRBJ2-2 TRBV29-1
CASSRQGGEAFF TRBJ1-1 TRBV6-5
CASRTWGETQYF NA TRBV6-5
CASSLGNSDSYNSPLHF TRBJ1-6 TRBV5-1
CSARDPLKPSYNEQFF TRBJ2-1 TRBV20-1
CASSPLEGVRADTQYF TRBJ2-3 TRBV12-3/TRBV12-4
CASSLKGRPPYEQYF NA TRBV18
CASSYGRLDTQYF TRBJ2-3 TRBV6-2/TRBV6-3
CSARDLAGSSYNSPLHF TRBJ1-6 TRBV20-1
CSAAVPRTGRTDTQYF TRBJ2-3 TRBV20-1
CASSVGQISYEQYF TRBJ2-7 TRBV13
CASSLGPAEKLFF TRBJ1-4 TRBV7-3
CASQRASNTGELFF TRBJ2-2 TRBV6-1
CASRGPTGELFF TRBJ2-2 TRBV9
CASSLNFGQVYGYTF TRBJ1-2 TRBV4-1
CASSTERGSRLNGYTF TRBJ1-2 TRBV18
CASSLETSAHEQFF TRBJ2-1 TRBV7-8
CASSQSRRATEAFF TRBJ1-1 TRBV4-1
CSALHGGATDTQYF TRBJ2-3 TRBV20-1
CSARDRGIRSGGRGNEQFF TRBJ2-1 TRBV20-1
CASSGQTSYGYTF TRBJ1-2 TRBV7-2
CATSEGWGAHNEQFF TRBJ2-1 TRBV24-1
CASRAGGGHEQFF TRBJ2-1 TRBV12-3/TRBV12-4
CSVSQGHEQYF NA TRBV29-1
CSVPLPLSGGLSETQYF TRBJ2-5 TRBV29-1
CSANTLLAGGVRNIQYF TRBJ2-4 TRBV20-1
CATSDSGWSTDTQYF TRBJ2-3 TRBV24-1
CASSSWTSGDRTDTQYF TRBJ2-3 TRBV5-1
CASNFRLAGGLSDTQYF TRBJ2-3 TRBV12-3/TRBV12-4